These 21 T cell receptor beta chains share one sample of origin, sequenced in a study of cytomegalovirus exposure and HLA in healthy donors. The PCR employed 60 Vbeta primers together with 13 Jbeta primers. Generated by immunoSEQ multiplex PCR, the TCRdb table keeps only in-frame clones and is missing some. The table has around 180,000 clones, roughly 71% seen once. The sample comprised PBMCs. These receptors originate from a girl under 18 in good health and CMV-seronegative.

CDR3 bases: TGTGCCAGCAGCTCCCTCGGGACAGGGGGTGAGACCCAGTACTTC. Protein: CASSSLGTGGETQYF. The chain carries TRBV27 and TRBJ2-5; 11 nucleotides match TRBD1. CDR3 length equals 15 residues. The V and J ends lost 6 bases and 5 bases, in that order; junction bases with no gene match: 8. Germline CDR1 is MNHEY and CDR2 is SMNVEV (reference sequence).

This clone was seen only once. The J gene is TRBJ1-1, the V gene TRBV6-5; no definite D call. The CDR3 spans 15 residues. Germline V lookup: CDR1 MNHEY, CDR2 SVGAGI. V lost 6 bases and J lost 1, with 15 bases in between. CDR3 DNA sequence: TGTGCCAGCAGCCCAGATGGAGGGCCGAACACTGAAGCTTTCTTT. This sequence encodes CASSPDGGPNTEAFF.

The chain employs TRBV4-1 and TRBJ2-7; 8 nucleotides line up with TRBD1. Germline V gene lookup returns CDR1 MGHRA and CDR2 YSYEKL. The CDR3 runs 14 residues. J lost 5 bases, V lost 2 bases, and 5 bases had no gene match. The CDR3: CASSQPQGANEQYF. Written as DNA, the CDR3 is TGCGCCAGCAGCCAACCTCAGGGGGCCAACGAGCAGTACTTC.

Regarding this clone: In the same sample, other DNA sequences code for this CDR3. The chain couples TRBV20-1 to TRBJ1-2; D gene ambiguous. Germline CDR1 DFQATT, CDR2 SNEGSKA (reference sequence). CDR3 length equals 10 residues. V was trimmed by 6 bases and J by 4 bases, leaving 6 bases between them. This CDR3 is CSAPGYGYTF. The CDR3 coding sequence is TGCAGTGCCCCCGGCTATGGCTACACCTTC.

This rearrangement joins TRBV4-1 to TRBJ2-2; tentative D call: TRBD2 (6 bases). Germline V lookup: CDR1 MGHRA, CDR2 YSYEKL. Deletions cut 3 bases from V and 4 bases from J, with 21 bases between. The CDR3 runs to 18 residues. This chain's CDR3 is CASSHPIQTRPGTGELFF. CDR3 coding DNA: TGCGCCAGCAGCCATCCGATACAGACTAGGCCTGGCACCGGGGAGCTGTTTTTT.

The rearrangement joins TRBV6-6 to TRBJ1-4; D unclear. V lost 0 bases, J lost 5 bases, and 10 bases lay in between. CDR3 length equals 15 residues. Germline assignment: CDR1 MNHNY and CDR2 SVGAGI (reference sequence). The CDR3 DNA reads TGTGCCAGCAGTTACTCGATAGAAAAAAATGAAAAACTGTTTTTT. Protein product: CASSYSIEKNEKLFF.

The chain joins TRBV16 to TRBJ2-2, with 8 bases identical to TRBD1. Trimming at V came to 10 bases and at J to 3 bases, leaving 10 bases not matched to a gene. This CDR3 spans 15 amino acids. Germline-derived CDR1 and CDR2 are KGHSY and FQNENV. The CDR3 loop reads CAISRQGLDTGELFF. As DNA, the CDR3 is TGTGCCATCTCAAGACAGGGGCTGGACACCGGGGAGCTGTTTTTT.

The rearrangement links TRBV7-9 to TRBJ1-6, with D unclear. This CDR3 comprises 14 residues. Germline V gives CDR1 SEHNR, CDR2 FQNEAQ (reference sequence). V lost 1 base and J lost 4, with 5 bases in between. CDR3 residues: CASSLEQYNSPLHF. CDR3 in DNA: TGTGCCAGCAGCTTAGAACAGTATAATTCACCCCTCCACTTT. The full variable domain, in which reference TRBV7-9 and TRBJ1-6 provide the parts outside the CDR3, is DTGVSQNPRHKITKRGQNVTFRCDPISEHNRLYWYRQTLGQGPEFLTYFQNEAQLEKSRLLSDRFSAERPKGSFSTLEIQRTEQGDSAMYLCASSLEQYNSPLHFGNGTRLTVT.

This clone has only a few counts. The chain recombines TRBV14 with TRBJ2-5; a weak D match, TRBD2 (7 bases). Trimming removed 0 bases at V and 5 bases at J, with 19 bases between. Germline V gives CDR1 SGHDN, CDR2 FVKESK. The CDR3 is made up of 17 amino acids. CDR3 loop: CASSQELSIGGLETQYF. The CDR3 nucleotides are TGTGCCAGCAGCCAAGAGCTCAGTATCGGGGGGCTGGAGACCCAGTACTTC.

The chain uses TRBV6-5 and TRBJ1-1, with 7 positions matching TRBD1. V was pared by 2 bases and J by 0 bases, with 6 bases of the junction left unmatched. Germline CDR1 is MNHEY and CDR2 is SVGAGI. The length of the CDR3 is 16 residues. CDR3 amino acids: CASSYLGQPLNTEAFF. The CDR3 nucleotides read TGTGCCAGCAGTTACCTGGGACAGCCCTTGAACACTGAAGCTTTCTTT.

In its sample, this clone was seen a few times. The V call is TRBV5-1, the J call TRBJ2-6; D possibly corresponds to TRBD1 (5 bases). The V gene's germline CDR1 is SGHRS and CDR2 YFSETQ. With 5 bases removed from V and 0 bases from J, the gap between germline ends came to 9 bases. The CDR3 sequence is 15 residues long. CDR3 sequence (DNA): TGCGCCAGCAGGACAGCAAGCTCTGGGGCCAACGTCCTGACTTTC. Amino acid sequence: CASRTASSGANVLTF.

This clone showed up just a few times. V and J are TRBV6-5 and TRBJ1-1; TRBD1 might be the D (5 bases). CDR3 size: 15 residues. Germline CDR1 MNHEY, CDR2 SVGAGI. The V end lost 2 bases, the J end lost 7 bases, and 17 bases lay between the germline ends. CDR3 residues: CASSYAAGLLIEAFF. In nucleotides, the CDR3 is TGTGCCAGCAGTTACGCCGCGGGACTGCTCATTGAAGCTTTCTTT.

DNA for the CDR3: TGTGCCGGGGGGACCCTTGGAAACACCATATATTTT. This translates into CAGGTLGNTIYF. The V and J genes are TRBV10-3 and TRBJ1-3, with D possibly being TRBD1 (5 bases). CDR3 length: 12 residues. The germline V and J ends were trimmed by 11 bases and 3 bases, with 11 bases remaining between them. The germline V gene has CDR1 ENHRY and CDR2 SYGVKD.

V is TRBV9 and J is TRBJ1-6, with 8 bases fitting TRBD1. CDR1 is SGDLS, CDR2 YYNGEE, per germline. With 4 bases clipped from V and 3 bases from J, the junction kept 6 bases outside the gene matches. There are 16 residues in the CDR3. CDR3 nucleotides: TGTGCCAGCAGCCCGCGGACAGGGAGCTATAATTCACCCCTCCACTTT. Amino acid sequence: CASSPRTGSYNSPLHF.

CDR3 sequence reads: CASSSQGWNTEAFF. CDR3 sequence (DNA): TGTGCCAGCAGTTCGCAGGGGTGGAACACTGAAGCTTTCTTT. This chain links TRBV6-5 with TRBJ1-1, with D perhaps TRBD1 (6 bases). The CDR3 is made up of 14 amino acids. The germline gives CDR1 MNHEY, CDR2 SVGAGI. The ends were cut back, 4 bases at V and 1 base at J, with 10 bases in the middle.

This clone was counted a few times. The CDR3 region is CASEAGSGANVLTF. CDR3 nucleotide sequence: TGTGCCAGCGAGGCCGGCTCTGGGGCCAACGTCCTGACTTTC. The chain combines TRBV19 with TRBJ2-6, with D unclear. The CDR3 runs 14 residues. The germline V gene encodes CDR1 LNHDA and CDR2 SQIVND (reference sequence). V was clipped by 9 bases and J by 0 bases, with 9 bases between them. Variable domain in full (rest from reference TRBV19 and TRBJ2-6): DGGITQSPKYLFRKEGQNVTLSCEQNLNHDAMYWYRQDPGQGLRLIYYSQIVNDFQKGDIAEGYSVSREKKESFPLTVTSAQKNPTAFYLCASEAGSGANVLTFGAGSRLTVL.

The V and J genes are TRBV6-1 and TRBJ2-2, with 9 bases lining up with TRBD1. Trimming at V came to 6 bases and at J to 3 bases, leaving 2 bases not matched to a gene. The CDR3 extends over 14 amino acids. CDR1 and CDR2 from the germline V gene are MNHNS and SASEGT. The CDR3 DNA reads TGTGCCAGCAGAAGACAGGGGGACACCGGGGAGCTGTTTTTT. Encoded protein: CASRRQGDTGELFF.

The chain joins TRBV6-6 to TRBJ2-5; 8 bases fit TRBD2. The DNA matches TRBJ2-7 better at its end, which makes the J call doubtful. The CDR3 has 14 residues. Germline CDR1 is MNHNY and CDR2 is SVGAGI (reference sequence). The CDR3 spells CASSDSAGAYEQYF. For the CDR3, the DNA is TGTGCCAGCAGTGATTCAGCGGGGGCGTACGAGCAGTACTTC.

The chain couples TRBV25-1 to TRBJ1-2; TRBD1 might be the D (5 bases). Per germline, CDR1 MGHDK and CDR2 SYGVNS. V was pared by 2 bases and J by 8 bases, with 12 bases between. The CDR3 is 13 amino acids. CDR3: CASSEGGASGYTF. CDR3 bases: TGTGCCAGCAGTGAAGGTGGGGCGTCCGGCTACACCTTC.

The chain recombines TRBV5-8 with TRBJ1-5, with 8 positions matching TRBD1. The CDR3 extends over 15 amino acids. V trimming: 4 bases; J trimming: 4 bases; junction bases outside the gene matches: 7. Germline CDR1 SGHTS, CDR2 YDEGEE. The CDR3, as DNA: TGTGCCAGCAGCATTCGGACAGGGACGAATCAGCCCCAGCATTTT. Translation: CASSIRTGTNQPQHF. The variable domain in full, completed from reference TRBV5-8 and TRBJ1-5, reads EAGVTQSPTHLIKTRGQQATLRCSPISGHTSVYWYQQALGLGLQFLLWYDEGEERNRGNFPPRFSGRQFPNYSSELNVNALELEDSALYLCASSIRTGTNQPQHFGDGTRLSIL.

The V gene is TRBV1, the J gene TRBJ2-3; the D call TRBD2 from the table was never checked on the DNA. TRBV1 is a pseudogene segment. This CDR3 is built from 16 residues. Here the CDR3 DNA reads TGCACCAGCAGCCTCGTTGCGGGGGCCCACACAGATACGCAGTATTTT. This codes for CTSSLVAGAHTDTQYF.